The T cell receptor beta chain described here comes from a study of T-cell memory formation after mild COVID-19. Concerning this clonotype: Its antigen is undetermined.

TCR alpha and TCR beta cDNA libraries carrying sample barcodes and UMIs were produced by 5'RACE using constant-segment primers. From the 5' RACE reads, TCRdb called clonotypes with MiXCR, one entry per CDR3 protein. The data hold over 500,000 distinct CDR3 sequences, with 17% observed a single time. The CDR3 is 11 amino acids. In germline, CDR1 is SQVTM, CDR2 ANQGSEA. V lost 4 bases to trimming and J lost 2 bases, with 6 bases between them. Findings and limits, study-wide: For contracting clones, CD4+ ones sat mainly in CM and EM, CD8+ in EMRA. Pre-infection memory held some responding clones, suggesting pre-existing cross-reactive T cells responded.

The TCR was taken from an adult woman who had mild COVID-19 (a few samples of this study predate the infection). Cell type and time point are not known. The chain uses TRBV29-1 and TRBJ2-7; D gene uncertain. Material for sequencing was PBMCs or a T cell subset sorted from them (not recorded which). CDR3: CSVATTYEQYF. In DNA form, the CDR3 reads TGCAGCGTTGCAACAACCTACGAGCAGTACTTC.